These 5 T cell receptor beta chains originate from one sample sequenced in a study of CD8 T cells in ankylosing spondylitis. Findings of the study overall: A TCR beta motif of 7 or 8 highly homologous variants appeared characteristic of ankylosing spondylitis blood.

MiXCR was run by TCRdb on the 5' RACE reads, yielding one entry per CDR3 protein. The sample lists approximately 400,000 distinct CDR3 sequences, approximately 17% occurring once. Their antigen targets remain unknown. Sequencing input: blood, either unsorted or a sorted T cell fraction (not recorded which). All receptors come from a male donor with ankylosing spondylitis.

The chain uses TRBV12-3 or TRBV12-4 and TRBJ2-5; D could derive from TRBD1 or TRBD2 (5 bases each). Between the trimmed V and J ends, which lost 2 bases and 5 bases, there was a span of 12 bases. The CDR3 contains 14 residues. The CDR3 spells CASSLLGDGETQYF. DNA of the CDR3: TGTGCCAGCAGTTTATTGGGGGACGGTGAGACCCAGTACTTC.

This chain links TRBV7-9 with TRBJ1-5; D ambiguous. V lost 5 bases, J lost 0 bases, and 11 bases lay in between. Germline loops: CDR1 SEHNR, CDR2 FQNEAQ (reference sequence). CDR3 size: 15 residues. CDR3 coding DNA: TGTGCCAGCAGCCAAGACCAAAATAGCAATCAGCCCCAGCATTTT. This gives the protein CASSQDQNSNQPQHF.

The table lists this clonotype with many counts. One end of the junction fails to match germline, which may point to a read error. CDR3 region: CASSLLEGLARHF. CDR3 in DNA: TGTGCCAGCAGCCTATTGGAGGGATTAGCGAGACATTTT. The chain employs TRBV12-3 or TRBV12-4 and TRBJ2-3; TRBD2 might be the D (6 bases). This CDR3 region has 13 residues.

This clonotype was detected only once. This CDR3 reads CASSQSTSRVPGELFF. The CDR3 DNA follows: TGTGCCAGCTCACAATCGACTAGCAGGGTCCCCGGGGAGCTGTTTTTT. V is TRBV18 and J is TRBJ2-2; the match to TRBD2 covers 7 bases. CDR3 length equals 16 residues. Trimming at V came to 4 bases and at J to 6 bases, leaving 11 bases not matched to a gene. Germline loops: CDR1 KGHSH, CDR2 LQKENI.

This clonotype was counted only a few times. The V gene is TRBV3-1, the J gene TRBJ2-1; 10 bases line up with TRBD2. Germline V CDR1 and CDR2: LGHDT, YNNKEL (reference sequence). The J segment lost 6 bases and the V segment lost 3 bases, leaving 8 bases of the junction unmatched. The CDR3 is 16 residues long. The CDR3 region has the DNA TGTGCCAGCAGCCAGCAACTAGCGGGGTCGGGCAATGAGCAGTTCTTC. Protein sequence: CASSQQLAGSGNEQFF.